These 16 T cell receptor beta chains were all obtained from the same sample, sequenced in a study of cytomegalovirus exposure and HLA in healthy donors. PCR primers comprised 60 Vbeta and 13 Jbeta primers. Assay used: immunoSEQ multiplex PCR; TCRdb lists only in-frame clones, some missing. This sample has approximately 200,000 clones, with more than 65% found just once. The sample taken for sequencing was PBMCs. These receptors were taken from a girl between 5 and 17 years old in good health and CMV-seropositive.

The V call is TRBV4-3, the J call TRBJ2-5; a possible D gene is TRBD1 (6 bases). The CDR3 contains 14 residues. Germline V gene data show CDR1 as LGHNA and CDR2 as YSLEER. Deletions cut 0 bases from V and 6 bases from J, with 11 bases between. The chain's CDR3 is CASSQESGAKTQYF. The DNA for the CDR3 is TGCGCCAGCAGCCAAGAATCAGGGGCAAAGACCCAGTACTTC.

This rearrangement joins TRBV4-3 to TRBJ2-3; a weak D match, TRBD2 (7 bases). Germline V CDR1 and CDR2: LGHNA, YSLEER. Trimming shortened V by 0 bases and J by 2 bases, and 12 bases separated the two germline ends. The CDR3 covers 16 residues. CDR3 sequence reads: CASSQERGGITDTQYF. The CDR3 DNA reads as TGCGCCAGCAGCCAAGAAAGGGGGGGGATCACAGATACGCAGTATTTT.

The V call is TRBV10-1, the J call TRBJ1-4, with no clear D. The CDR3 is 19 residues long. CDR1 is WNHNN and CDR2 is SYGVQD in the germline V gene (reference sequence). Trimming left V 2 bases short and J 3 bases short, with 22 bases between. CDR3 nucleotide sequence: TGCGCCAGCAGTGAGCCAGAGGCCCCTAAGATCTACTCTAATGAAAAACTGTTTTTT. It encodes CASSEPEAPKIYSNEKLFF.

This chain links TRBV27 with TRBJ2-1; 9 positions match TRBD2. The trim removed 7 bases at V and 9 bases at J, leaving 10 bases unmatched. The CDR3 extends over 14 amino acids. The germline CDR1 and CDR2 sequences are MNHEY and SMNVEV (reference sequence). CDR3 sequence (DNA): TGTGCCAGCACAATGGGACTAGCTTCGGGTGAGCAGTTCTTC. It is translated as CASTMGLASGEQFF.

This clone turned up a few times. The V and J genes are TRBV4-3 and TRBJ2-3; TRBD2 might be the D (6 bases). The CDR3 extends over 15 amino acids. The germline V and J ends were trimmed by 0 bases and 0 bases, with 7 bases remaining between them. Germline CDR1 is LGHNA and CDR2 is YSLEER. CDR3 region: CASSQEGLSTDTQYF. CDR3 coding DNA: TGCGCCAGCAGCCAAGAGGGACTCAGCACAGATACGCAGTATTTT.

The rearrangement uses TRBV7-9 and TRBJ2-2, with 8 bases fitting TRBD1. The trim removed 4 bases at V and 3 bases at J, leaving 7 bases unmatched. Germline loops: CDR1 SEHNR, CDR2 FQNEAQ (reference sequence). This CDR3 has 16 residues. The CDR3 spells CASSSHDRGDTGELFF. CDR3 DNA: TGTGCCAGCAGCTCCCACGACAGGGGTGACACCGGGGAGCTGTTTTTT.

The chain employs TRBV6-5 and TRBJ1-6; possible D gene TRBD1, 6 bases. CDR1 MNHEY and CDR2 SVGAGI come from the germline V gene. The ends were cut back, 8 bases at V and 8 bases at J, with 10 bases in the middle. The length of the CDR3 is 12 residues. In DNA form, the CDR3 reads TGTGCCAGCGGGGGCTTGGATTCACCCCTCCACTTT. It translates to CASGGLDSPLHF.

The chain employs TRBV4-1 and TRBJ2-5, with D hard to call. V was shortened by 3 bases and J by 3 bases, with 11 bases between the two germline ends. This CDR3 contains 14 residues. Germline CDR1 MGHRA, CDR2 YSYEKL. The CDR3 nucleotides read TGCGCCAGCAGCCAGAGCCAATCGGAAGAGACCCAGTACTTC. Its translation: CASSQSQSEETQYF.

CDR3: CASSQGTASDEKLFF. DNA for the CDR3: TGCGCCAGCAGCCAAGGGACCGCTAGCGACGAAAAACTGTTTTTT. This rearrangement joins TRBV4-3 to TRBJ1-4, with unresolved D. Germline-derived CDR1 and CDR2 are LGHNA and YSLEER. CDR3 length equals 15 residues. Trimming removed 1 base from V and 8 bases from J, with 14 bases in between.

For the CDR3, the DNA is TGTGCCATCAGTGGAGGGACAGGGGGGAGAGGGCAAGAGACCCAGTACTTC. Its translation is CAISGGTGGRGQETQYF. The rearrangement joins TRBV10-3 to TRBJ2-5; 11 bases are a match to TRBD1. Germline V gene sequence: CDR1 ENHRY, CDR2 SYGVKD. V shed 4 bases, J shed 2 bases, and the junction held 9 bases outside the gene matches. The CDR3 totals 17 residues.

This clone was counted between two and nine times. This chain links TRBV20-1 with TRBJ1-1; D is unclear. The CDR3 has 11 amino acids. Germline V gene data show CDR1 as DFQATT and CDR2 as SNEGSKA (reference sequence). With 4 bases removed from V and 1 base from J, the gap between germline ends came to 4 bases. The CDR3 coding sequence is TGCAGTGCTATGGCGAACACTGAAGCTTTCTTT. Translation: CSAMANTEAFF.

The J gene is TRBJ1-2, the V gene TRBV7-9; 8 positions agree with TRBD1. Trimming removed 5 bases from V and 1 base from J; junction bases left unmatched: 9. Germline loops: CDR1 SEHNR, CDR2 FQNEAQ (reference sequence). The length of the CDR3 is 16 residues. CDR3 nucleotides: TGTGCCAGCAGCGCAATTGGACAGGGTCATAACTATGGCTACACCTTC. This gives the protein CASSAIGQGHNYGYTF. The complete variable domain, with remaining parts taken from reference TRBV7-9 and TRBJ1-2, reads DTGVSQNPRHKITKRGQNVTFRCDPISEHNRLYWYRQTLGQGPEFLTYFQNEAQLEKSRLLSDRFSAERPKGSFSTLEIQRTEQGDSAMYLCASSAIGQGHNYGYTFGSGTRLTVV.

This clone was counted between two and nine times. The V and J genes are TRBV7-8 and TRBJ2-1; 9 nucleotides agree with TRBD2. The junction had 15 bases not matched to a gene; V was cut back by 6 bases and J by 0 bases. Germline lookup yields CDR1 SGHVS and CDR2 FQNEAQ. The length of the CDR3 is 19 residues. CDR3 region: CASRRTRLAGDNSYNEQFF. CDR3 DNA sequence: TGTGCCAGCAGACGGACCCGGTTAGCGGGGGACAACTCCTACAATGAGCAGTTCTTC. Drawing the rest from reference TRBV7-8 and TRBJ2-1, the complete variable domain is GAGVSQSPRYKVAKRGQDVALRCDPISGHVSLFWYQQALGQGPEFLTYFQNEAQLDKSGLPSDRFFAERPEGSVSTLKIQRTQQEDSAVYLCASRRTRLAGDNSYNEQFFGPGTRLTVL.

The chain joins TRBV5-1 to TRBJ2-3; TRBD2 might be the D (6 bases). Germline assignment: CDR1 SGHRS and CDR2 YFSETQ. Trimming left V 0 bases short and J 0 bases short, with 11 bases between. The CDR3 is 16 residues long. This CDR3 is CASSLASRGSTDTQYF. CDR3 DNA sequence: TGCGCCAGCAGCTTGGCATCTCGGGGGAGCACAGATACGCAGTATTTT.

This chain connects TRBV5-6 to TRBJ1-2; TRBD1 matches at 9 bases. V lost 5 bases, J lost 7 bases, and 12 bases stayed unmatched. The CDR3 runs to 15 residues. Looked up from germline, CDR1 is SGHDT and CDR2 is YYEEEE. CDR3 sequence reads: CASSLQGARFAGYTF. As DNA, the CDR3 is TGTGCCAGCAGTCTACAGGGGGCGAGGTTCGCTGGCTACACCTTC.

The rearrangement links TRBV20-1 to TRBJ2-1, with 9 bases aligning to TRBD2. This CDR3 comprises 11 residues. Germline assignment: CDR1 DFQATT and CDR2 SNEGSKA (reference sequence). V trimming: 5 bases; J trimming: 13 bases; junction bases outside the gene matches: 6. The CDR3 DNA is TGCAGTGCTGGGACTAGCCGAGACCAGTTCTTC. This translates into CSAGTSRDQFF.